A selection of T cell receptor beta chains follows, all from one sample in a study of shared clonotypes between healthy human individuals. Assay: immunoSEQ multiplex PCR; the TCRdb copy retains only in-frame clones and omits some. The sample holds approximately 600,000 clones, around 96% seen once. Source material: naive CD8+ T cells sorted from blood. The receptors were gathered from a woman aged 25 to 39 in good health. CDR3s include the opening cysteine and the closing phenylalanine or tryptophan. D genes are given only for firm matches. Where a row states a size, it is once, few, many or the class of an expanded clone; other rows omit it.

>TRBD2|TRBV5-1|TRBJ2-2|-
TGCGCCAGCAGCCCGCCAGCGGGAGTGAACACCGGGGAGCTGTTTTTT
CASSPPAGVNTGELFF
>-|TRBV19|TRBJ1-5|-
TGTGCCAGTAGTATTGTAGAAATGAATCAGCCCCAGCATTTT
CASSIVEMNQPQHF
>-|TRBV28|TRBJ2-7|-
TGTGCCAGCATAGACAATACGGGACCCGAGCAGTACTTC
CASIDNTGPEQYF
>TRBD1|TRBV4-1|TRBJ1-2|-
TGCGCCAGCAGCCAAGGGAACAGGGGGAGCCATGGCTACACCTTC
CASSQGNRGSHGYTF
>TRBD1|TRBV7-3|TRBJ2-1|-
TGTGCCAGCAGCTCCGGGACAGGTCGCAACAATGAGCAGTTCTTC
CASSSGTGRNNEQFF
>-|TRBV7-8|TRBJ2-1|-
TGTGCCAGCAGCTTAGTATTGACTGATAATGAGCAGTTCTTC
CASSLVLTDNEQFF
>-|TRBV5-1|TRBJ2-7|-
TGCGCCAGCAGCTTCGGGACACCTTCCTACGAGCAGTACTTC
CASSFGTPSYEQYF
>-|TRBV4-2|TRBJ2-1|-
TGTGCCAGCAGCCAAGAGGATAGGGGGGGTGGAGATGAGCAGTTCTTC
CASSQEDRGGGDEQFF
>TRBD2|TRBV28|TRBJ2-1|once
TGTGCCAGCATAGCGGGAGATTTCTACAATGAGCAGTTCTTC
CASIAGDFYNEQFF
>-|TRBV9|TRBJ1-1|-
TGTGCCAGCAGTGACCTGAACACTGAAGCTTTCTTT
CASSDLNTEAFF
>-|TRBV27|TRBJ2-3|-
TGTGCCAGCAGTTTCTGGGGGAGTAGCACAGATACGCAGTATTTT
CASSFWGSSTDTQYF
>-|TRBV5-4|TRBJ2-1|-
TGTGCCAGCAGCTTGGAGGGGAGCACGGAGCAGTTCTTC
CASSLEGSTEQFF
>-|TRBV21-1|TRBJ2-7|once
TGTGCCAGCAGCAAAGACGCAAACGAGCAGTACTTC
CASSKDANEQYF
>-|TRBV5-1|TRBJ1-1|-
TGCGCCAGCAGGGCACCAGGGGACACTGAAGCTTTCTTT
CASRAPGDTEAFF
>-|TRBV4-1|TRBJ2-2|-
TGCGCCAGCAGCCAAACTCCCACCGGGGAGCTGTTTTTT
CASSQTPTGELFF
>TRBD2|TRBV28|TRBJ2-7|-
TGTGCCAGCAAGCTAGCGGGGACTTCCTACGAGCAGTACTTC
CASKLAGTSYEQYF
>-|TRBV10-3|TRBJ1-5|-
TGTGCCATCAGTGAAGATCTGGGAAATAGCAATCAGCCCCAGCATTTT
CAISEDLGNSNQPQHF
>TRBD1|TRBV18|TRBJ2-5|once
TGTGCCAGCTCACCAGCGACAGGGGACCAGTACTTC
CASSPATGDQYF
>TRBD1|TRBV7-8|TRBJ2-5|-
TGTGCCAGCAGCCCTCGCCAGGGGGTAAGGCAAGAGACCCAGTACTTC
CASSPRQGVRQETQYF
>-|TRBV11-3|TRBJ2-3|-
TGTGCTTGCCACAGCACAGATACGCAGTATTTT
CACHSTDTQYF
>-|TRBV5-4|TRBJ2-7|-
TGTGCCAGCAGCCCGGCGGGCCTCCCCTACGAGCAGTACTTC
CASSPAGLPYEQYF
>-|TRBV2|TRBJ1-1|-
TGTGCCAGCAGTGGATGGGGGGCTGATAACACTGAAGCTTTCTTT
CASSGWGADNTEAFF
>-|TRBV5-6|TRBJ2-3|-
TGTGCCAGCAGCCCCAGACTATCCCCGGAGGGAGATACGCAGTATTTT
CASSPRLSPEGDTQYF
>-|TRBV5-1|TRBJ2-1|-
TGCGCCAGCAGCTTCAGACGTCTCTTCGATGAGCAGTTCTTC
CASSFRRLFDEQFF
>-|TRBV25-1|TRBJ2-5|once
TGTGCCAGCAGTGTAGGGGTAGGAGAGACCCAGTACTTC
CASSVGVGETQYF
>TRBD2|TRBV19|TRBJ2-2|-
TGTGCCAGTAACCCGGGACTAGCGGGAGTTGTAATTTACACCGGGGAGCTGTTTTTT
CASNPGLAGVVIYTGELFF
>-|TRBV27|TRBJ2-7|-
TGTGCCAGCAGTTATCTGGTGGGTTACGAGCAGCACTTC
CASSYLVGYEQHF
>-|TRBV11-2|TRBJ2-2|-
TGTGCCAGCAGCCGATTGGGGGAGCTGTTTTTT
CASSRLGELFF
>-|TRBV5-4|TRBJ2-5|-
TGTGCCAGCAGCTTTGCTGGAGAGGAGACCCAGTACTTC
CASSFAGEETQYF
>-|TRBV27|TRBJ2-7|-
TGTGCCAGCAGTTGGGGCCGGGAGAACGAGCAGTACTTC
CASSWGRENEQYF
>-|TRBV6-5|TRBJ1-5|-
TGTGCCAGCAGTTCAATGGGGGGCCTTGGCAATCAGCCCCAGCATTTT
CASSSMGGLGNQPQHF
>-|TRBV28|TRBJ2-7|-
TGTGCCAGCAGTTTCCGGGGTAGCGACGAGCAGTACTTC
CASSFRGSDEQYF
>-|TRBV9|TRBJ2-7|-
TGTGCCAGCAGCGTAGTGGAGGGGGCCGAGCAGTACTTC
CASSVVEGAEQYF
>-|TRBV9|TRBJ1-2|-
TGTGCCAGCAGCGATGGGTCCCTCAACTATGGCTACACCTTC
CASSDGSLNYGYTF
>-|TRBV5-8|TRBJ2-1|-
TGTGCCAGCAGCTTGGGGACGTACAATGAGCAGTTCTTC
CASSLGTYNEQFF
>-|TRBV2|TRBJ2-7|-
TGTGCCAGCACCGCAGGGGCCTCCTACGAGCAGTACTTC
CASTAGASYEQYF
>TRBD2|TRBV5-4|TRBJ2-7|once
TGTGCCAGCAGCTTGGGCACTAGCGGGAGGGAGCAGTACTTC
CASSLGTSGREQYF
>TRBD1|TRBV15|TRBJ2-2|-
TGTGCCACCAGCAGAGACTGGTCAGGGGGCACCGGGGAGCTGTTTTTT
CATSRDWSGGTGELFF
>-|TRBV7-9|TRBJ1-1|once
TGTGCCAGCAGCGTACAGGGCCCCAGCACTGAAGCTTTCTTT
CASSVQGPSTEAFF
>-|TRBV15|TRBJ1-3|-
TGTGCCACCAGCAGAGGAGAGGGGGTAGGAAACACCATATATTTT
CATSRGEGVGNTIYF
>TRBD2|TRBV6-5|TRBJ2-1|-
TGTGCCAGCAGTTACGATCGACTAGCGGGAGGGGTTGAGCAGTTCTTC
CASSYDRLAGGVEQFF
>-|TRBV29-1|TRBJ1-1|-
TGCAGCGTTGAGGGGAAGAACACTGAAGCTTTCTTT
CSVEGKNTEAFF
>-|TRBV27|TRBJ2-1|-
TGTGCCAGCAGTCGCGGGACCTACTCCTACAATGAGCAGTTCTTC
CASSRGTYSYNEQFF
>-|TRBV25-1|TRBJ2-7|-
TGTGCCAGCAGTGAATATATTCTGGAGACAGGCCGCCAATGGCAGTACTTC
CASSEYILETGRQWQYF
>-|TRBV10-2|TRBJ2-7|-
TGCGCCAGCAGTGAATTCTCGCGTCGGAACGAGCAGTACTTC
CASSEFSRRNEQYF
>TRBD1|TRBV7-8|TRBJ1-5|-
TGTGCCAGCAGCCCGAGAACAGGGGGTGGCAATCAGCCCCAGCATTTT
CASSPRTGGGNQPQHF
>-|TRBV27|TRBJ1-5|-
TGTGCCAGCAGTTTATCTGCAGTGGGTAATCAGCCCCAGCATTTT
CASSLSAVGNQPQHF
>-|TRBV5-1|TRBJ2-3|-
TGCGCCAGCAGCTTGGAGGGGATTAGCGCTAGCACAGATACGCAGTATTTT
CASSLEGISASTDTQYF
>-|TRBV19|TRBJ2-1|once
TGTGCCAGTAGTCGCGCAGGGCCCTACAATGAGCAGTTCTTC
CASSRAGPYNEQFF
>-|TRBV27|TRBJ1-4|-
TGTGCCAGCAGTTGGGGGTTAAATGAAAAACTGTTTTTT
CASSWGLNEKLFF
>-|TRBV2|TRBJ2-7|-
TGTGCCAGCATCGGGGGCCCGACCCCCTACGAGCAGTACTTC
CASIGGPTPYEQYF
>-|TRBV4-1|TRBJ2-1|-
TGCGCCAGCAGCCAAGAGGGGCGTAGCTTGTGGAATGAGCAGTTCTTC
CASSQEGRSLWNEQFF
>TRBD1|TRBV7-9|TRBJ1-2|-
TGTGCCACGCAGGGGGAGGGTAATGGCTACACCTTC
CATQGEGNGYTF
>-|TRBV2|TRBJ2-1|-
TGTGCCAGCAGCAAAGGACAGAGCTCCTACAATGAGCAGTTCTTC
CASSKGQSSYNEQFF
>-|TRBV7-3|TRBJ2-7|-
TGTGCCAGCAGCTTAATGGCCGACTACGAGCAGTACTTC
CASSLMADYEQYF
>TRBD2|TRBV7-9|TRBJ2-3|once
TGTGCCAGCAGCTTAGGGACTAGCGGTTACACAGATACGCAGTATTTT
CASSLGTSGYTDTQYF
>-|TRBV6-6|TRBJ2-7|-
TGTGCCAGCAGTTACTCGGGGGAAGACTACGAGCAGTACTTC
CASSYSGEDYEQYF
>TRBD1|TRBV11-2|TRBJ2-7|-
TGTGCCAGCAGCTTAGGGGGCAGGGGGCTGACCTACGAGCAGTACTTC
CASSLGGRGLTYEQYF
>-|TRBV9|TRBJ1-4|-
TGTGCCAGCAGCGCGAGACATGGAAATGAAAAACTGTTTTTT
CASSARHGNEKLFF